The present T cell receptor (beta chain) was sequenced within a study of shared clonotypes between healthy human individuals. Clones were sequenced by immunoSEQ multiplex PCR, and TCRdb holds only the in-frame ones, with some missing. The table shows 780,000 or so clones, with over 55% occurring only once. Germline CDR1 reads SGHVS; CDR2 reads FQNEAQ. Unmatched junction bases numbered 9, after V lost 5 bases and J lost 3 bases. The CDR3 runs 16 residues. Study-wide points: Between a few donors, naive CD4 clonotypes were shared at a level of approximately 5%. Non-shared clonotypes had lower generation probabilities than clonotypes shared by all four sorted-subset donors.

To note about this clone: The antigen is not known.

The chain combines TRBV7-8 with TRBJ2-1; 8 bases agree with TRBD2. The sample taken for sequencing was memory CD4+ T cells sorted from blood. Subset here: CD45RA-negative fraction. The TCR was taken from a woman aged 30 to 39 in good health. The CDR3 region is CASSPYGSGSYNEQFF. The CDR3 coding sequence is TGTGCCAGCAGCCCATACGGCAGCGGGAGCTACAATGAGCAGTTCTTC.